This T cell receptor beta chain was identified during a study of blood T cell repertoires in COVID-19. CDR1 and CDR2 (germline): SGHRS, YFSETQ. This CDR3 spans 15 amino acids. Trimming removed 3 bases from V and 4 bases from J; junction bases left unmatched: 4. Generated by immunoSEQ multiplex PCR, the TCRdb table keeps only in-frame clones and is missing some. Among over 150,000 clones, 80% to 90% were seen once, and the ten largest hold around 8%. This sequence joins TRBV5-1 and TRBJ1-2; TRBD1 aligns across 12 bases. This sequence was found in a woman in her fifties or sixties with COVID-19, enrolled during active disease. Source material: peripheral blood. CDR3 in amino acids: CASSYGTGGAYGYTF. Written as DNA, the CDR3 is TGCGCCAGCAGCTATGGGACAGGGGGCGCCTATGGCTACACCTTC.